What follows are 11 T cell receptor beta chains derived from one specimen sequenced in a study of cytotoxic CD8 clonotypes in ibrutinib-treated CLL. The method was immunoSEQ multiplex PCR; TCRdb's version includes in-frame clones alone and lacks a portion of them. The data show approximately 45,000 clones, with around 73% seen just once and roughly 12% held by the top ten. Sequenced material: PBMCs, taken after 12 months of ibrutinib treatment. The receptor source for this set is a human donor with chronic lymphocytic leukemia.

The CDR3 reads CASSPTTSVWGGYTF. CDR3 coding DNA: TGTGCCAGCTCACCTACAACTAGTGTTTGGGGTGGCTACACCTTC. The chain couples TRBV18 to TRBJ1-2; D remains unclear. The length of the CDR3 is 15 residues. V dropped 3 bases and J dropped 7 bases, with 18 bases sitting between them. Germline V gene data show CDR1 as KGHSH and CDR2 as LQKENI.

The CDR3 here is CAWSVLRTETYEQYF. CDR3 bases: TGTGCCTGGAGTGTACTTCGGACAGAGACCTACGAGCAGTACTTC. The chain recombines TRBV30 with TRBJ2-7, with D possibly matching TRBD1 (6 bases). The germline gives CDR1 GTSNPN, CDR2 SVGIG (reference sequence). Trimming shortened V by 0 bases and J by 2 bases, and 14 bases separated the two germline ends. This CDR3 has 15 amino acids.

This chain connects TRBV5-4 to TRBJ1-3, with 9 bases fitting TRBD1. Unmatched junction bases numbered 9, after V lost 3 bases and J lost 2 bases. The CDR3 is 17 amino acids. CDR1 and CDR2 (germline): SGHNT, YYREEE (reference sequence). CDR3 sequence reads: CASSSGTGFIAGNTIYF. CDR3 DNA: TGTGCCAGCAGCTCCGGGACAGGGTTCATAGCTGGAAACACCATATATTTT. The variable domain in full, completed from reference TRBV5-4 and TRBJ1-3, reads ETGVTQSPTHLIKTRGQQVTLRCSSQSGHNTVSWYQQALGQGPQFIFQYYREEENGRGNFPPRFSGLQFPNYSSELNVNALELDDSALYLCASSSGTGFIAGNTIYFGEGSWLTVV.

The chain has TRBV7-2 and TRBJ2-7; TRBD2 aligns across 9 bases. Losses at the gene ends were 3 bases for V and 3 bases for J; bases not matched to a gene: 6. This CDR3 region has 15 residues. The germline V gene encodes CDR1 SGHTA and CDR2 FQGNSA. CDR3 region: CASSFLTSGNYEQYF. The CDR3 DNA reads TGTGCCAGCAGCTTCCTGACTAGCGGAAACTACGAGCAGTACTTC. Filled out from reference TRBV7-2 and TRBJ2-7, the complete variable domain reads GAGVSQSPSNKVTEKGKDVELRCDPISGHTALYWYRQSLGQGLEFLIYFQGNSAPDKSGLPSDRFSAERTGGSVSTLTIQRTQQEDSAVYLCASSFLTSGNYEQYFGPGTRLTVT.

The rearrangement uses TRBV6-1 and TRBJ1-1; D is possibly TRBD1 (6 bases). Germline V gives CDR1 MNHNS, CDR2 SASEGT. The length of the CDR3 is 14 residues. Trimming pared 5 bases from V and 1 base from J, leaving 11 bases between. Here the CDR3 DNA reads TGTGCCAGCAGTTATACGACAGGGAACACTGAAGCTTTCTTT. Translation: CASSYTTGNTEAFF.

This clone showed up just a few times. V gene TRBV6-5 combines with J gene TRBJ1-4, with TRBD1 identical over 9 bases. Germline V gene sequence: CDR1 MNHEY, CDR2 SVGAGI. The CDR3 sequence is 12 residues long. The junction had 6 bases not matched to a gene; V was cut back by 11 bases and J by 8 bases. CDR3 residues: CAHRDRVEKLFF. The CDR3 region has the DNA TGTGCCCACCGGGACAGGGTCGAAAAACTGTTTTTT.

The chain recombines TRBV5-1 with TRBJ2-7; D remains ambiguous. V was cut by 3 bases and J by 2 bases, with 12 bases left in between. There are 14 residues in the CDR3. The V gene's germline CDR1 is SGHRS and CDR2 YFSETQ. This CDR3 reads CASSSAPATYEQYF. CDR3 in DNA: TGCGCCAGCAGCTCAGCTCCGGCTACCTACGAGCAGTACTTC. Variable domain in full (rest from reference TRBV5-1 and TRBJ2-7): KAGVTQTPRYLIKTRGQQVTLSCSPISGHRSVSWYQQTPGQGLQFLFEYFSETQRNKGNFPGRFSGRQFSNSRSEMNVSTLELGDSALYLCASSSAPATYEQYFGPGTRLTVT.

The chain joins TRBV11-2 to TRBJ2-6; 11 bases fit TRBD2. V shed 3 bases, J shed 0 bases, and the junction held 1 base outside the gene matches. This CDR3 region has 17 residues. Germline CDR1 and CDR2: SGHAT and FQNNGV. The CDR3: CASSFLAGGSGANVLTF. In DNA form, the CDR3 reads TGTGCCAGCAGCTTCCTAGCGGGGGGCTCTGGGGCCAACGTCCTGACTTTC.

The gene calls are TRBV4-1 and TRBJ1-5; D gene uncertain. Germline CDR1 MGHRA, CDR2 YSYEKL. V was shortened by 1 base and J by 10 bases, with 11 bases between the two germline ends. The CDR3 has 13 residues. The CDR3 nucleotides are TGCGCCAGCAGCCAAGCTCCTCAGAGCCCCCAGCATTTT. Protein: CASSQAPQSPQHF.

V gene TRBV28 combines with J gene TRBJ2-2, with unresolved D. The CDR3 sequence is 12 residues long. Trimming pared 6 bases from V and 1 base from J, leaving 3 bases between. Germline V lookup: CDR1 MDHEN, CDR2 SYDVKM. CDR3 in amino acids: CASRENTGELFF. CDR3 bases: TGTGCCAGCAGGGAGAACACCGGGGAGCTGTTTTTT.

This clone showed up just once. This rearrangement joins TRBV7-3 to TRBJ2-5; TRBD2 matches at 8 bases. The CDR3 extends over 15 amino acids. CDR1 is SGHTA and CDR2 is FQGTGA in the germline V gene. V dropped 6 bases and J dropped 2; count of bases not matched to a gene: 8. This CDR3 is CASSFSGVGQETQYF. CDR3 bases: TGTGCCAGCAGTTTTAGCGGGGTCGGTCAAGAGACCCAGTACTTC. The variable domain in full, completed from reference TRBV7-3 and TRBJ2-5, reads GAGVSQTPSNKVTEKGKYVELRCDPISGHTALYWYRQSLGQGPEFLIYFQGTGAADDSGLPNDRFFAVRPEGSVSTLKIQRTERGDSAVYLCASSFSGVGQETQYFGPGTRLLVL.